This T cell receptor beta chain appears in the sequencing data of a study of T cells expressing NK-cell markers. This CDR3 region has 16 residues. CDR1 is SGHRS and CDR2 is YFSETQ in the germline V gene. TCRdb re-called the 5' RACE reads and shows each CDR3 protein once, DNA omitted. The sample shows fewer than 550,000 distinct CDR3 sequences, and under 1.5% sits with its ten largest clones. What was sequenced was blood T cells: a sorted CD56 or NKG2C T cell subset, CD4+ or CD8+ T cells, or bulk PBMC T cells (not recorded which). The origin of this receptor is a woman between 50 and 59 years old in good health. The chain employs TRBV5-1 and TRBJ2-2; checking the TCRdb D call of TRBD1 is not possible without DNA. The chain's CDR3 is CASSPGQGAGTGELFF.